This T cell receptor beta chain stems from a study of T cells expressing NK-cell markers. About the study: Source material for TCR beta repertoires consisted of sorted CD3+CD56+NKG2C+, CD3+CD56+NKG2C- and CD3+CD56-NKG2C+ T cells.

A word on this clonotype: Its antigen is undetermined.

Whole-study findings and limits: In a few donors, these clonotypes also led the CD3+CD56-NKG2C+ fraction.

The CDR3 is 11 amino acids. Per germline, CDR1 ENHRY and CDR2 SYGVKD. TCRdb re-analyzed the 5' RACE reads; it lists each CDR3 protein once, without DNA. This sample contains 500,000 to 700,000 distinct CDR3 sequences. V gene TRBV10-3 combines with J gene TRBJ2-1. The sample was blood T cells: a sorted CD56 or NKG2C T cell subset, CD4+ or CD8+ T cells, or bulk PBMC T cells (not recorded which). The TCR originated in a man aged 18 to 30 in good health. CDR3 region: CAISEQNEQFF.